The entry below gives a single T cell receptor (beta chain) sequence along with its context. The method was immunoSEQ multiplex PCR; TCRdb's version includes in-frame clones alone and lacks a portion of them. Of fewer than 85,000 clones in the sample, approximately 94% were seen once. The sample originates from a study of technical replicates of blood from four donors. Germline CDR1 MDHEN, CDR2 SYDVKM. Trimming took 3 bases from V and 1 from J, leaving 12 bases between them. The CDR3 is 15 amino acids. The source is a human donor in good health. The chain is built from TRBV28 and TRBJ1-1; D unresolved. Specimen: T cells isolated from PBMCs. The CDR3 spells CASSLGSAGNTEAFF. DNA of the CDR3: TGTGCCAGCAGTTTGGGTTCTGCGGGGAACACTGAAGCTTTCTTT.